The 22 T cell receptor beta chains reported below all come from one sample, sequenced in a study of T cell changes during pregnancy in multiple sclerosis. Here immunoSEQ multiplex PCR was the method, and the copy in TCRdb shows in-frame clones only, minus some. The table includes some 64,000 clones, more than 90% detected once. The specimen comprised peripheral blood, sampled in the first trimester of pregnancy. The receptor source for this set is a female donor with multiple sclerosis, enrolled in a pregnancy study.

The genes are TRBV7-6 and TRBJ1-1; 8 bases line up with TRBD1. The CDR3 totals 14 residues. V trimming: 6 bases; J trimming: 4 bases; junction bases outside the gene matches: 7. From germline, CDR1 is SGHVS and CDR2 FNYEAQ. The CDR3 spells CASSSLTGGTEAFF. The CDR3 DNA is TGTGCCAGCAGTTCTCTTACAGGGGGCACTGAAGCTTTCTTT.

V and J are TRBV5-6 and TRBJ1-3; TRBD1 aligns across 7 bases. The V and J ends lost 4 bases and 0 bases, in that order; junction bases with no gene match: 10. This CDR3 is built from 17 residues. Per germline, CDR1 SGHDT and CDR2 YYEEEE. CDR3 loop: CASSRRQGIVSGNTIYF. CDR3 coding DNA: TGTGCCAGCAGCCGCAGACAGGGCATAGTCTCTGGAAACACCATATATTTT.

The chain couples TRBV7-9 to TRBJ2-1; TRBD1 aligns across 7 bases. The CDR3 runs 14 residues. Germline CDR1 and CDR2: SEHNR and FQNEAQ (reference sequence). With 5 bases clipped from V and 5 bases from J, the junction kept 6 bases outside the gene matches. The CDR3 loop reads CASSAIGTDNEQFF. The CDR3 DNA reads TGTGCCAGCAGCGCTATCGGGACAGACAATGAGCAGTTCTTC.

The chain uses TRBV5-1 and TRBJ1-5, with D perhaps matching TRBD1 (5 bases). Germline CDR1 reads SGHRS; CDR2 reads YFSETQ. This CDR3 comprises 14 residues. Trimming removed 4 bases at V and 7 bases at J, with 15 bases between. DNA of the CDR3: TGCGCCAGCAGCAGGGACTCCGGGGTGCAGCCCCAGCATTTT. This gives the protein CASSRDSGVQPQHF.

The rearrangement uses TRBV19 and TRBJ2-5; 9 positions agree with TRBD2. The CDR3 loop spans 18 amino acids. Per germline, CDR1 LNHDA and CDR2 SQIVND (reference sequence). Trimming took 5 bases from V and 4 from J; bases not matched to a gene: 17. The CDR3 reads CASSYRKAGGPRGETQYF. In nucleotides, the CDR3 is TGTGCCAGTAGTTACCGGAAGGCGGGAGGGCCACGGGGAGAGACCCAGTACTTC.

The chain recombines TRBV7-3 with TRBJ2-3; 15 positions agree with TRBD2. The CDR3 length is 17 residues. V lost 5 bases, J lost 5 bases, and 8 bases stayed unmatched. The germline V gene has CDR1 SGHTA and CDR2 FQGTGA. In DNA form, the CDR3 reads TGTGCCAGCAGCCCTGGACTAGCGGGGGGGCGGGGAGATACGCAGTATTTT. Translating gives CASSPGLAGGRGDTQYF.

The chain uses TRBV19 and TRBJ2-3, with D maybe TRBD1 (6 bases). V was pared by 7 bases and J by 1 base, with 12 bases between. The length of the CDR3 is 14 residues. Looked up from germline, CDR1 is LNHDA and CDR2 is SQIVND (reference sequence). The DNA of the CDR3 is TGTGCCAGTAAAAGCCCAGGGGGCACAGATACGCAGTATTTT. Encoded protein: CASKSPGGTDTQYF.

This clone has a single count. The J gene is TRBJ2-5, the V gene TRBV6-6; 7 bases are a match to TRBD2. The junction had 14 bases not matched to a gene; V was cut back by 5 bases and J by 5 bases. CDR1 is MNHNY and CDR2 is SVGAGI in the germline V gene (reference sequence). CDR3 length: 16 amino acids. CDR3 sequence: CASSPSGGVSGETQYF. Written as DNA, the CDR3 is TGTGCCAGCAGTCCTAGCGGTGGAGTGTCAGGGGAGACCCAGTACTTC.

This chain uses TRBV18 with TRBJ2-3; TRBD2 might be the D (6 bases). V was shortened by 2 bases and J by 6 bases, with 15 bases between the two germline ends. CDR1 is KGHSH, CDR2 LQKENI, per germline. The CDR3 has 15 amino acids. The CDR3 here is CASSPARELYDTQYF. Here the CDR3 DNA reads TGTGCCAGCTCACCAGCCCGGGAGCTGTATGATACGCAGTATTTT.

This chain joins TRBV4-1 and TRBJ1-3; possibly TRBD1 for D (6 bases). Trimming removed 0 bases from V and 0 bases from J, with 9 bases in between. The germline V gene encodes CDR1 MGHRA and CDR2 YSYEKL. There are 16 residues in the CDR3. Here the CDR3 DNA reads TGCGCCAGCAGCCAAGATGGACAGTTCTCTGGAAACACCATATATTTT. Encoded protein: CASSQDGQFSGNTIYF.

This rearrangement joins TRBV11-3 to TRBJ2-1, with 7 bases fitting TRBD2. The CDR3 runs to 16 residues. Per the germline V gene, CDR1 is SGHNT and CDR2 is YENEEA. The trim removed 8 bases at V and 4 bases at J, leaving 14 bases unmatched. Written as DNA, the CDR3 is TGTGCCAGCTCGGGGGGAAAAGCCCTAAATTACAATGAGCAGTTCTTC. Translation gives CASSGGKALNYNEQFF.

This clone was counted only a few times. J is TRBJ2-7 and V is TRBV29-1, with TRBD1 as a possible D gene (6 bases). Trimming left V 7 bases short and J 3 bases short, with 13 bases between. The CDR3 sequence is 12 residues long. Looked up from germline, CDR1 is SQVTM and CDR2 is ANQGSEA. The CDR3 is CSARTAHYEQYF. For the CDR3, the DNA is TGCAGCGCTCGGACAGCACACTACGAGCAGTACTTC.

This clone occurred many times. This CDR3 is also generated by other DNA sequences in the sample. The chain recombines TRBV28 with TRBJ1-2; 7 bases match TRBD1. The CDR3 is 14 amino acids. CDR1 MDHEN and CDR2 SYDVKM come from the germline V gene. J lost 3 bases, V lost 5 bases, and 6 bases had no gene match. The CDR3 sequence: CASSLRGMDYGYTF. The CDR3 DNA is TGTGCCAGCAGTCTCAGGGGGATGGACTATGGCTACACCTTC.

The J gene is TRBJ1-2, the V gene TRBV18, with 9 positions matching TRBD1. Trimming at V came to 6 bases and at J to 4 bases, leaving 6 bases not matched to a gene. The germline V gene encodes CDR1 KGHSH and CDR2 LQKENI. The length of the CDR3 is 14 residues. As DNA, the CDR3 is TGTGCCAGCTCCAGGGACAGGGAAGGCTATGGCTACACCTTC. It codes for CASSRDREGYGYTF.

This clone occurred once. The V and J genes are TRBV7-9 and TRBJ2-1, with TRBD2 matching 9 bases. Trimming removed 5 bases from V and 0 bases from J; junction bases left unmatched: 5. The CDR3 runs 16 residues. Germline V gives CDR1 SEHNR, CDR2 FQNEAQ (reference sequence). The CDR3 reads CASSRGGGSSYNEQFF. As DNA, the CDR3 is TGTGCCAGCAGCCGCGGGGGGGGTAGCTCCTACAATGAGCAGTTCTTC.

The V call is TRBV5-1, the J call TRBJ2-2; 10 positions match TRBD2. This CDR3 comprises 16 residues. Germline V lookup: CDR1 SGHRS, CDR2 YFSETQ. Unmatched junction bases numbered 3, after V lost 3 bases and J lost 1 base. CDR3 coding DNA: TGCGCCAGCAGCTCAGGACTAGCGGTGAACACCGGGGAGCTGTTTTTT. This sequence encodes CASSSGLAVNTGELFF.

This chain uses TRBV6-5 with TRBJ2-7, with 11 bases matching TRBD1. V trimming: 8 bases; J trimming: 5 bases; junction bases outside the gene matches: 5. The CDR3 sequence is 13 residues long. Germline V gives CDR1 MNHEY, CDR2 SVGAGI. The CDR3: CASRRTGGDEQYF. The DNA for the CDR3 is TGTGCCAGCCGACGGACAGGGGGCGACGAGCAGTACTTC.

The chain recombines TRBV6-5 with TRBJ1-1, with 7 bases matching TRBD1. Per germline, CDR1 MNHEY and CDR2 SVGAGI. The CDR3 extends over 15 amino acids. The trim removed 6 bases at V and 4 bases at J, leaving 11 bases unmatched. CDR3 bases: TGTGCCAGCAGCCGGAGGTCGACAGGGTCCACTGAAGCTTTCTTT. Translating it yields CASSRRSTGSTEAFF.

CDR3 region: CASSLSGRASVGGYTF. CDR3 sequence (DNA): TGTGCCAGCAGTTTATCTGGCAGGGCCTCCGTCGGTGGCTACACCTTC. This rearrangement joins TRBV28 to TRBJ1-2, with D perhaps TRBD1 (5 bases). From germline, CDR1 is MDHEN and CDR2 SYDVKM. The CDR3 is made up of 16 amino acids. Trimming shortened V by 1 base and J by 7 bases, and 19 bases separated the two germline ends.

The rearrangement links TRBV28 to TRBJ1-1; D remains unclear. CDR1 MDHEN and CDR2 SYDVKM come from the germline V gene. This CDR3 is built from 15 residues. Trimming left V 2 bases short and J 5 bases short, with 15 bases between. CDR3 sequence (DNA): TGTGCCAGCAGTTTACAGAGGGCATCGGGGACTGAAGCTTTCTTT. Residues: CASSLQRASGTEAFF.

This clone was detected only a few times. The CDR3 sequence: CASALNSLSYNEQFF. The CDR3 region has the DNA TGTGCCAGCGCACTTAACAGTTTATCCTACAATGAGCAGTTCTTC. This chain joins TRBV25-1 and TRBJ2-1, with unresolved D. This CDR3 is 15 amino acids long. Germline CDR1 and CDR2: MGHDK and SYGVNS. Trimming took off 8 bases at V and 1 base at J, with 15 bases between the two ends. Based on the CDR3 plus reference TRBV25-1 and TRBJ2-1, the full variable domain is EADIYQTPRYLVIGTGKKITLECSQTMGHDKMYWYQQDPGMELHLIHYSYGVNSTEKGDLSSESTVSRIRTEHFPLTLESARPSHTSQYLCASALNSLSYNEQFFGPGTRLTVL.

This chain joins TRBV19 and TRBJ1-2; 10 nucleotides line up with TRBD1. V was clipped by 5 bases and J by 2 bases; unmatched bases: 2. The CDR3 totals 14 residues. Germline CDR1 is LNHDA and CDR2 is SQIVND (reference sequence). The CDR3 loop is CASSVTGGNYGYTF. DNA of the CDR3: TGTGCCAGTAGTGTGACAGGGGGCAACTATGGCTACACCTTC.